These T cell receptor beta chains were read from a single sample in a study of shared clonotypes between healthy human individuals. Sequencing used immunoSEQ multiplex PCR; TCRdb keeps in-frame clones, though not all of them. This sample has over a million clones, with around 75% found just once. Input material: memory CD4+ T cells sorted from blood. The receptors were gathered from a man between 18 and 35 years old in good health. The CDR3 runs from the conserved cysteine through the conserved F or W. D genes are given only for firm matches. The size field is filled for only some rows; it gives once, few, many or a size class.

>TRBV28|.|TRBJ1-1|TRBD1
CASSPQGAAAEAFF
TGTGCCAGCAGTCCCCAGGGGGCAGCGGCTGAAGCTTTCTTT
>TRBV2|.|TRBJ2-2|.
CASRSTGELFF
TGTGCCAGCAGATCGACCGGGGAGCTGTTTTTT
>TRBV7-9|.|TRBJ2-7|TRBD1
CASSPGTGATYEQYF
TGTGCCAGCAGCCCCGGGACAGGAGCGACCTACGAGCAGTACTTC
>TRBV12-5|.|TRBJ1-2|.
CASGLVLTRDYNYGYTF
TGTGCTAGTGGTTTGGTATTAACCAGGGATTACAACTATGGCTACACCTTC
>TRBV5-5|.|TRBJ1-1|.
CASSSNPDRNTEAFF
TGTGCCAGCAGCTCTAACCCGGACAGGAACACTGAAGCTTTCTTT
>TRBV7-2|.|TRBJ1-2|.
CASSLAQGDYGYTF
TGTGCCAGCAGCTTAGCCCAGGGTGACTATGGCTACACCTTC
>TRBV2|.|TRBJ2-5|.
CASSESTVQETQYF
TGTGCCAGCAGTGAATCGACAGTCCAAGAGACCCAGTACTTC
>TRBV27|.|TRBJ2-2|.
CASAGWSMNTGELFF
TGTGCCAGTGCCGGCTGGAGTATGAACACCGGGGAGCTGTTTTTT
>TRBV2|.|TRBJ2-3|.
CASKQVSTDTQYF
TGTGCCAGCAAGCAGGTTAGCACAGATACGCAGTATTTT
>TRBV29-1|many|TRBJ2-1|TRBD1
CSAAPGGEQFF
TGCAGCGCTGCCCCAGGGGGCGAACAGTTCTTC
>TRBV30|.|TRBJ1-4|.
CAWSTGGPNEKLFF
TGTGCCTGGAGTACTGGAGGACCTAATGAAAAACTGTTTTTT
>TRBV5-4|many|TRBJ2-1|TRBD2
CASSPGTSGRGINEQFF
TGTGCCAGCAGCCCCGGGACTAGCGGGAGGGGAATCAATGAGCAGTTCTTC
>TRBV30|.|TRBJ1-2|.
CAWSPSRDYGYTF
TGTGCCTGGAGCCCTTCCCGGGACTATGGCTACACCTTC
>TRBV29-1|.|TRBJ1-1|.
CSVELSRGVAFF
TGCAGCGTTGAACTTAGTAGAGGGGTGGCTTTCTTT
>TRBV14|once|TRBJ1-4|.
CASSQDLRAGMSEKLFF
TGTGCCAGCAGCCAAGATCTTCGGGCAGGGATGAGTGAAAAACTGTTTTTT
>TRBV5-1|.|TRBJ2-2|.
CASDTGTPGAGELFF
TGCGCCAGCGATACCGGGACACCAGGAGCCGGGGAGCTGTTTTTT
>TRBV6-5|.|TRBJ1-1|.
CASIALGGANTEAFF
TGTGCCAGCATAGCCCTCGGAGGGGCGAACACTGAAGCTTTCTTT
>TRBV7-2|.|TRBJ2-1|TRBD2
CASSVGGLAGVGEQFF
TGTGCCAGCAGCGTAGGGGGACTAGCGGGAGTAGGTGAGCAGTTCTTC
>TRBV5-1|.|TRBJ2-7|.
CASSLQEYEQYF
TGCGCCAGCAGCCTACAGGAGTACGAGCAGTACTTC
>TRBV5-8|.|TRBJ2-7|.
CASSFLGVFYEQYF
TGTGCCAGCAGCTTCCTAGGGGTTTTCTACGAGCAGTACTTC
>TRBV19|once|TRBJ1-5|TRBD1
CASSIGQGWDQPQHF
TGTGCCAGTAGTATAGGACAGGGTTGGGATCAGCCCCAGCATTTT
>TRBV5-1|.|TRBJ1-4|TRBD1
CASSYRDRGEKLFF
TGCGCCAGCAGCTACCGGGACAGGGGGGAAAAACTGTTTTTT
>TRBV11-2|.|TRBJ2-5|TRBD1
CASSGQVQETQYF
TGTGCCAGCAGCGGACAGGTGCAAGAGACCCAGTACTTC
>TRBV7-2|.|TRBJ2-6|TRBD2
CASSLVRQGGNGANVLTF
TGTGCCAGCAGCTTAGTCCGGCAGGGAGGGAACGGGGCCAACGTCCTGACTTTC
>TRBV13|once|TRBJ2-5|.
CASSFKQGFIQETQYF
TGTGCCAGCAGCTTTAAGCAGGGGTTTATCCAAGAGACCCAGTACTTC
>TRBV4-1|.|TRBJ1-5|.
CASSQEGGGGSQHF
TGCGCCAGCAGCCAAGAGGGGGGCGGGGGGTCCCAGCATTTT
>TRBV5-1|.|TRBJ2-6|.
CASSLIGTLDANVLTF
TGCGCCAGCAGCTTGATCGGGACGCTGGACGCCAACGTCCTGACTTTC
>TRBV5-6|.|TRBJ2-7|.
CASSRNEAEQYF
TGTGCCAGCAGCCGCAATGAAGCCGAGCAGTACTTC
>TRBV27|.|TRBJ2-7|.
CASSPDRYEQYF
TGTGCCAGCAGTCCTGACAGGTACGAGCAGTACTTC
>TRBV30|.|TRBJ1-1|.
CAWGEARDTEAFF
TGTGCCTGGGGAGAGGCGCGGGACACTGAAGCTTTCTTT
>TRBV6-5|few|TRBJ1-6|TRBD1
CASSRDRANSPLHF
TGTGCCAGCAGCCGGGACAGGGCTAATTCACCCCTCCACTTT
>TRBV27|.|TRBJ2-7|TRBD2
CASRASGSYEQYF
TGTGCCAGCAGGGCTAGCGGGAGTTACGAGCAGTACTTC
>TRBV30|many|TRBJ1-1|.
CAWAPNTEAFF
TGTGCCTGGGCACCGAACACTGAAGCTTTCTTT
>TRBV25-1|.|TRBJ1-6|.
CASSGTWRHRNNSPLHF
TGTGCCAGCAGTGGGACCTGGAGACACAGAAATAATTCACCCCTCCACTTT
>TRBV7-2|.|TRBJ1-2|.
CASSLGPYGYTF
TGTGCCAGCAGCTTAGGCCCCTATGGCTACACCTTC
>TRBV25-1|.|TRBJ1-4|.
CASQTTGPNEKLFF
TGTGCCAGCCAGACCACAGGCCCTAATGAAAAACTGTTTTTT
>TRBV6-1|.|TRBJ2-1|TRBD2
CASSGGGGRDSYNEQFF
TGTGCCAGCAGTGGAGGGGGCGGGAGGGACTCCTACAATGAGCAGTTCTTC
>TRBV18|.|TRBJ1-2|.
CASSPGGEGYGYTF
TGTGCCAGCTCACCCGGAGGGGAAGGGTATGGCTACACCTTC
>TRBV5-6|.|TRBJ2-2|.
CASTRPAGLKNTGELFF
TGTGCCAGCACCAGGCCGGCAGGGCTCAAAAACACCGGGGAGCTGTTTTTT